This passage covers 5 T cell receptor beta chains from one sample sequenced in a study of blood T cell repertoires in COVID-19. The repertoire was sequenced with immunoSEQ multiplex PCR; TCRdb's copy has only in-frame clones and lacks some. The sample gives 90,000 to 120,000 clones, about 90% of which show up once; around 1.2% is in the top ten. Specimen: peripheral blood. The receptor set was obtained from a woman between 25 and 40 years old with acute or convalescent COVID-19.

This rearrangement joins TRBV12-2 to TRBJ2-2; whether TRBD1, the table's D call, matches the DNA was not checked. TRBV12-2 is reported as a pseudogene. The CDR3 runs 15 residues. The CDR3 DNA reads as TGTGCAAGTCGCCCTGGGACAGGTTGGACCGGGGAGCTGTTTTTT. As protein: CASRPGTGWTGELFF.

This clone was seen only a few times. This chain links TRBV6-5 with TRBJ2-3; 16 bases map to TRBD2. Trimming cost V 8 bases and J 6 bases; bases outside gene matches: 5. Per the germline V gene, CDR1 is MNHEY and CDR2 is SVGAGI. The CDR3 has 15 amino acids. CDR3 DNA: TGTGCCAGCCGGGGACTAGCGGGGGGGCCCGATACGCAGTATTTT. It yields the protein CASRGLAGGPDTQYF.

The rearrangement links TRBV4-1 to TRBJ1-1; 11 bases map to TRBD1. CDR1 and CDR2 (germline): MGHRA, YSYEKL. The V segment lost 8 bases and the J segment 6 bases; nucleotides outside the gene matches: 8. The CDR3 has 14 amino acids. The CDR3 DNA reads as TGCGCCAGCTCACCGGGACAGGGGGTAGCTGAAGCTTTCTTT. Translating it yields CASSPGQGVAEAFF.

The chain carries TRBV2 and TRBJ1-3, with D possibly matching TRBD1 (5 bases). Per germline, CDR1 SNHLY and CDR2 FYNNEI. CDR3 length: 16 residues. V dropped 8 bases and J dropped 0 bases, with 17 bases sitting between them. CDR3 region: CASDWPSGYSGNTIYF. CDR3 coding DNA: TGTGCCAGCGACTGGCCCTCAGGGTACTCTGGAAACACCATATATTTT.

V usage is TRBV29-1 and J usage is TRBJ2-7; D not certain. CDR3 length equals 13 residues. Germline CDR1 and CDR2: SQVTM and ANQGSEA. V was pared by 6 bases and J by 0 bases, with 12 bases between. CDR3: CSVIVRSSYEQYF. The CDR3 DNA reads as TGCAGCGTGATTGTTAGGAGCTCCTACGAGCAGTACTTC.